Below are 16 T cell receptor beta chains sequenced from a single sample in a study of control samples from healthy donors and cancer patients. TCRdb keeps only in-frame clones here, not all; method: immunoSEQ multiplex PCR. The sample has around 92,000 clones; 82% are singletons. The sequencing sample was made of blood. These receptors were taken from a man in his sixties in good health.

The chain combines TRBV7-2 with TRBJ1-3; D unclear. V was pared by 5 bases and J by 4 bases, with 9 bases between. Germline V gene data show CDR1 as SGHTA and CDR2 as FQGNSA. This CDR3 region has 13 residues. This CDR3 reads CASSITLGNTIYF. The CDR3 DNA reads TGTGCCAGCAGCATAACCCTGGGAAACACCATATATTTT.

J is TRBJ2-5 and V is TRBV14; D gene unclear. Germline values: CDR1 SGHDN, CDR2 FVKESK. This CDR3 is 15 amino acids long. The V end was cut by 4 bases, the J end by 1 base, with 13 bases between. CDR3 loop: CASSRNLAAQETQYF. For the CDR3, the DNA is TGTGCCAGCAGCCGGAATCTGGCAGCCCAAGAGACCCAGTACTTC.

The V call is TRBV28, the J call TRBJ2-5, with 7 positions matching TRBD2. CDR1 and CDR2 from the germline V gene are MDHEN and SYDVKM. CDR3 length: 11 residues. J gave up 9 bases and V 2 bases, and 0 bases lay outside the gene matches. CDR3 sequence: CASSLGGAQYF. As DNA, the CDR3 is TGTGCCAGCAGTTTAGGGGGGGCCCAGTACTTC.

The DNA for the CDR3 is TGTGCCAGCAGCGCAGTATTGGGAAATGAAAAACTGTTTTTT. Encoded protein: CASSAVLGNEKLFF. The genes are TRBV7-9 and TRBJ1-4; D is ambiguous. CDR1 and CDR2 (germline): SEHNR, FQNEAQ (reference sequence). There are 14 residues in the CDR3. V was trimmed by 5 bases and J by 5 bases, leaving 12 bases between them.

This clone was recorded only once. The gene calls are TRBV30 and TRBJ1-4, with TRBD1 as a possible D gene (6 bases). Trimming stripped 0 bases from V and 4 bases from J, with 12 bases between. Germline V CDR1 and CDR2: GTSNPN, SVGIG (reference sequence). This CDR3 contains 15 residues. The CDR3, as DNA: TGTGCCTGGAGTGTACCGGGGACAAGTAATGAAAAACTGTTTTTT. It is translated as CAWSVPGTSNEKLFF.

The gene calls are TRBV6-1 and TRBJ2-3; 9 bases match TRBD2. There are 18 residues in the CDR3. Germline CDR1 reads MNHNS; CDR2 reads SASEGT. The junction had 11 bases not matched to a gene; V was cut back by 1 base and J by 3 bases. CDR3 residues: CASSEEVRGGRGTDTQYF. The CDR3 region has the DNA TGTGCCAGCAGTGAAGAGGTCAGGGGCGGGAGGGGTACAGATACGCAGTATTTT.

This clone has just one count. The genes are TRBV11-2 and TRBJ2-1; 7 positions match TRBD1. Germline V gene lookup returns CDR1 SGHAT and CDR2 FQNNGV. Unmatched junction bases numbered 9, after V lost 6 bases and J lost 4 bases. CDR3 size: 15 residues. In DNA form, the CDR3 reads TGTGCCAGCAGGAGGACAGGAGATCGATACAATGAGCAGTTCTTC. As protein: CASRRTGDRYNEQFF.

This chain connects TRBV19 to TRBJ1-2, with TRBD1 as a possible D gene (6 bases). This CDR3 has 18 amino acids. With 7 bases removed from V and 3 bases from J, the gap between germline ends came to 27 bases. Germline CDR1 is LNHDA and CDR2 is SQIVND (reference sequence). As DNA, the CDR3 is TGTGCCAGTAATCCTACGAAAAACACAGGGTATGGCGACTATGGCTACACCTTC. Translated, it gives CASNPTKNTGYGDYGYTF.

The V gene is TRBV6-1, the J gene TRBJ1-5, with D uncertain. CDR1 is MNHNS and CDR2 is SASEGT in the germline V gene. V gave up 1 base and J gave up 8 bases, with 15 bases separating them. CDR3 length equals 15 residues. CDR3 sequence: CASSEGRPPREPQHF. The CDR3 DNA is TGTGCCAGCAGTGAAGGGCGGCCGCCGCGCGAGCCCCAGCATTTT.

This clone showed up just once. The chain combines TRBV19 with TRBJ1-5, with 7 bases aligning to TRBD1. The V segment lost 3 bases and the J segment 4 bases; nucleotides outside the gene matches: 12. Germline V gene data show CDR1 as LNHDA and CDR2 as SQIVND (reference sequence). CDR3 length equals 17 residues. The CDR3 region is CASSMPGTVPHNQPQHF. The DNA for the CDR3 is TGTGCCAGTAGTATGCCGGGGACAGTTCCGCATAATCAGCCCCAGCATTTT.

This clone was detected once. This chain connects TRBV6-4 to TRBJ2-2; tentative D call: TRBD1 (6 bases). CDR1 is MRHNA and CDR2 is SNTAGT in the germline V gene. The CDR3 extends over 14 amino acids. V shed 3 bases and J shed 4 bases, with 9 bases lying between them. The CDR3 bases are TGTGCCAGCAGTGAACAGGGTCGCACCGGGGAGCTGTTTTTT. Protein product: CASSEQGRTGELFF.

J is TRBJ2-7 and V is TRBV6-5; no clear D. Germline-derived CDR1 and CDR2 are MNHEY and SVGAGI. The V end was cut by 3 bases, the J end by 1 base, with 10 bases between. This CDR3 is 14 amino acids long. CDR3 sequence (DNA): TGTGCCAGCAGTTATGGCAGAAAGTCCTACGAGCAGTACTTC. Translation gives CASSYGRKSYEQYF.

The chain couples TRBV29-1 to TRBJ2-1; TRBD1 matches 7 bases. Germline-derived CDR1 and CDR2 are SQVTM and ANQGSEA. With 7 bases clipped from V and 2 bases from J, the junction kept 11 bases outside the gene matches. This CDR3 has 15 residues. In nucleotides, the CDR3 is TGCAGCGCCGCACGGACAGGCCGGACCTACAATGAGCAGTTCTTC. This sequence encodes CSAARTGRTYNEQFF.

This clone occurred once. The genes are TRBV2 and TRBJ1-1; TRBD1 might be the D (5 bases). Trimming took 7 bases from V and 4 from J, leaving 10 bases between them. In germline, CDR1 is SNHLY, CDR2 FYNNEI. This CDR3 is built from 12 residues. CDR3 loop: CASKAGTTEAFF. CDR3 DNA: TGTGCCAGCAAGGCAGGGACCACTGAAGCTTTCTTT.

This clone has only a few counts. The identical CDR3 is also encoded by other nucleotide sequences in the sample. This chain links TRBV28 with TRBJ2-2; TRBD2 aligns across 7 bases. The CDR3 length is 16 residues. Per germline, CDR1 MDHEN and CDR2 SYDVKM. Unmatched junction bases numbered 11, after V lost 6 bases and J lost 4 bases. CDR3 region: CASSRPGGRATGELFF. The CDR3 DNA reads as TGTGCCAGCAGCCGTCCGGGTGGGAGGGCCACCGGGGAGCTGTTTTTT. Based on the CDR3 plus reference TRBV28 and TRBJ2-2, the full variable domain is DVKVTQSSRYLVKRTGEKVFLECVQDMDHENMFWYRQDPGLGLRLIYFSYDVKMKEKGDIPEGYSVSREKKERFSLILESASTNQTSMYLCASSRPGGRATGELFFGEGSRLTVL.

This chain connects TRBV6-5 to TRBJ1-5; D unresolved. Trimming took 5 bases from V and 1 from J, leaving 9 bases between them. The CDR3 runs 14 residues. The germline gives CDR1 MNHEY, CDR2 SVGAGI. The CDR3 loop reads CASSPSLSNQPQHF. Written as DNA, the CDR3 is TGTGCCAGCAGTCCCTCCCTAAGCAATCAGCCCCAGCATTTT.